This T cell receptor beta chain was found in a study of T cells after yellow fever vaccination (dated by TCRdb to between 2018 and 2021). Turning to the overall study: The SMART-Seq v4 Ultra Low Input RNA kit was used to prepare libraries from fractions with low cell numbers. To follow T-cell clones before and after both primary and booster YFV17D yellow fever vaccination, bulk TCR alpha and beta repertoires underwent longitudinal sequencing. Bulk PBMC replicates and cell subsets were isolated from blood drawn at multiple timepoints before and after both primary and secondary immunization. Two healthy male donors made up the cohort, one aged 18 to 30 years and the other aged 30 to 40 years. What the work shows at the level of the full study, not this receptor alone: Compared with the primary T-cell response, the secondary T-cell response was weaker but faster, peaking on day 5 rather than day 15. Most clones expanded after primary vaccination were re-detected after the booster (around 96% of CD4 and roughly 87% of CD8), suggesting broad memory maintenance. A small share of clonotypes occurred in both CD4 and CD8 compartments, likely arising from convergent recombination. Computational filtering was required because FACS-sorted repertoires could contain abundant contaminating clonotypes from the bulk population. Because only a couple of donors were included in the study, the extent to which the findings can be generalized is limited.

The CDR3 runs 12 residues from the cysteine to the phenylalanine. Solely the CDR3 DNA is kept, with 36 bases framed from the first base. V and J are truncated by 6 bases and 10 bases respectively, leaving an intervening sequence of 13 bases. The germline V gene provides CDR1 KGHSH and CDR2 LQKENI. The listed sequencing device is Illumina NovaSeq 6000. TCR cDNA was synthesized by 5'RACE template switching, through which a universal primer site and unique molecular identifiers were introduced. cDNA synthesis was primed from both the TCR alpha and TCR beta constant segments. Libraries were amplified in two PCR steps, with sample barcodes and sequencing adapters added in the second step. Libraries were sequenced on Illumina HiSeq 2500 (2x100 bp) or NovaSeq (2x150 bp). The paper's data handling went like this. Demultiplexing of reads and collapsing into UMI consensus sequences were performed with MIGEC, and V(D)J alignment was carried out with MiXCR. Vaccine-responding clonotypes were identified with edgeR using replicate PBMC samples, with FDR below 0.01 and a log2 fold change above 5 up to day 15 being required. Each bulk clonotype received a CD4 or CD8 identity based on whether the sequenced CD4 or CD8 repertoire contained that clonotype at higher abundance. TCRdb passed the public sequencing reads through fastp at Q25 and MiXCR, retaining productive beta sequences. Rows with a matching CDR3 protein are joined into one entry that keeps the most common DNA and genes. For this entry, the V and J calls and clone size follow TCRdb and not the study's own pipeline. This sample is represented by approximately 240,000 distinct CDR3 sequences; about 3.5% of them were singletons. The ten largest clones represent about a fifth of the sample.

The treatment or condition label, read with the paper, signifies: live attenuated yellow fever vaccine strain. At every blood-draw timepoint, two biological replicates of bulk PBMCs were collected. PBMCs were isolated from peripheral blood using a standard Ficoll-Paque protocol. TriZol was used to extract RNA from bulk PBMCs, CD4 and CD8 fractions, and dextramer-positive and dextramer-negative fractions. This clonotype was recorded many times. Its antigen is not yet known. No base qualities exist here, and no much larger clone lies one base off it. The V and J genes are TRBV18 and TRBJ2-1; possibly the D gene is TRBD1, per 6 matching bases. This specimen was PBMCs, taken 15 days after the yellow fever booster vaccination. The receptor was derived from a man aged 18 to 29 who received the YFV17D yellow fever vaccine. The nucleotide sequence reads as follows: TGTGCCAGCTCGCAATACAGGGAGGAGCAGTTCTTC. It translates as CASSQYREEQFF.